This T cell receptor beta chain was captured by sequencing in a study of T cell repertoires in cytomegalovirus infection. Looking at the study overall: Public TCR beta signatures marked donors with CMV infection and the matching HLA.

CDR1 is MNHEY, CDR2 SVGAGI, per germline. Between the trimmed V and J ends, which lost 0 bases and 6 bases, there was a span of 6 bases. This CDR3 region has 13 residues. MiXCR, applied by TCRdb to the reads, yields one record per CDR3 protein. The sample holds under 600,000 distinct CDR3 sequences; approximately 16% are singletons and the top ten take 20% to 30%. A remark on this clonotype: Antigen: not known. This may arise from a read error, as a much more abundant clone is one base away. This is likely a read error, given that the CDR3 carries no conserved phenylalanine or tryptophan at its end.

General study results and limits: Identification of carriers of CMV plus the relevant HLA was performed using cumulative public TCR beta family frequency. CMV-specific TCR beta clonotypes restricted by HLA-C dominated the ex vivo response.

The V call is TRBV6-5, the J call TRBJ2-1; D is ambiguous. Sequences were obtained from CD8+ T cells from PBMCs. The receptor's source is a human donor in good health (CMV status not recorded). Some clones in this sample may be carry-over from other donors' samples. CDR3 loop: CASSYSSSNEQFL. The CDR3 DNA reads TGTGCCAGCAGTTACTCGAGCAGCAATGAGCAGTTCTTA.